Below are 3 T cell receptor beta chains sequenced from a single sample in a study of blood T cell repertoires in COVID-19. Using immunoSEQ multiplex PCR, the repertoire was profiled, and TCRdb retains in-frame clones only, with some absent. The data show some 40,000 clones, with about four fifths seen just once and 35% to 55% held by the top ten. The sample was peripheral blood. The receptors originated from a woman of 80 years or more with acute or convalescent COVID-19.

The chain has TRBV10-3 and TRBJ2-7; 7 bases align to TRBD2. The CDR3 consists of 16 residues. V dropped 4 bases and J dropped 0; count of bases not matched to a gene: 9. The germline gives CDR1 ENHRY, CDR2 SYGVKD. CDR3 sequence: CAISGRSGASSYEQYF. Here the CDR3 DNA reads TGTGCCATCAGTGGCCGGAGCGGGGCCTCCTCCTACGAGCAGTACTTC.

This chain links TRBV7-2 with TRBJ1-5, with a weak D call TRBD1 (5 bases). The V and J ends lost 2 bases and 1 base respectively, with 9 bases between them. The CDR3 sequence is 15 residues long. Germline V gene lookup returns CDR1 SGHTA and CDR2 FQGNSA. DNA of the CDR3: TGTGCCAGCAGCTTAATGGGGGGGAGCAATCAGCCCCAGCATTTT. Its translation: CASSLMGGSNQPQHF.

The chain employs TRBV2 and TRBJ1-2; D may be TRBD1 (6 bases). The CDR3 covers 13 residues. Germline V gene data show CDR1 as SNHLY and CDR2 as FYNNEI. V lost 4 bases to trimming and J lost 5 bases, with 11 bases between them. Here the CDR3 DNA reads TGTGCCAGCAGTGCTGGACAGAATTATGGCTACACCTTC. It encodes CASSAGQNYGYTF.